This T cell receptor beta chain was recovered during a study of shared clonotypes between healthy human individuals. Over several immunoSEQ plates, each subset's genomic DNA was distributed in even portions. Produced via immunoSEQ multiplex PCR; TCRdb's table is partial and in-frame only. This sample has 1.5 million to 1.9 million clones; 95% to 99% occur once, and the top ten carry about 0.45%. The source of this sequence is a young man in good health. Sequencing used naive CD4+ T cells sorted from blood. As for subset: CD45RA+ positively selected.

CDR3 protein: CASSLVGTTKPLQYF. CDR3 coding DNA: TGTGCCAGCAGTTTAGTTGGGACCACAAAACCGCTCCAGTACTTC. The rearrangement links TRBV28 to TRBJ2-7; the D gene could be TRBD1 or TRBD2 (5 bases each). Trimming left V 2 bases short and J 10 bases short, with 21 bases between. Germline-derived CDR1 and CDR2 are MDHEN and SYDVKM. The CDR3 length is 15 residues.